This record looks at one T cell receptor (beta chain) sequence and its context. The clone's antigen remains unknown. No base qualities exist here, and no much larger clone lies one base off it. The CDR3 regions of human TCRbeta chains were analyzed by immunosequencing. On the authors' methods: Repertoire TCRs were checked for matches against a reference library of SARS-CoV-2-specific TCRs that had been generated using the MIRA antigen-specificity platform. Breadth was defined as the fraction of unique TCRs that were SARS-CoV-2-associated. Depth was defined as the fraction of total T cells that were SARS-CoV-2-associated. Using the MIRA data, every spike-specific TCR was mapped to the spike region that the TCR reacted to and assigned to either a CD4 or a CD8 class. Log10-transformed breadth and depth values were compared by one-way ANOVA with Sidak's multiple comparisons tests. Entries here come from immuneACCESS through TCRdb and include only in-frame sequences with V and J called. Some clones fail to appear in such tables; in the studies checked, an unresolved V gene covers under half of the shortfall, and the cause of the remainder is unknown. V, J and clone size reflect that table, while D and trimming were determined from the DNA. The table for this sample lists about 120,000 clones; about 89% of them were counted only once. The ten largest clones take up 5% to 5.5% of the sample.

The sample comes from a study of T cell responses to AZD1222 COVID-19 vaccine (dated by TCRdb to the early 2020s). Context from the whole study: Because spike-specific TCR depth and breadth did not differ between the two schedules, AZD1222 recipients who got a second dose at roughly 4 weeks were pooled with those who got a second dose at roughly 12 weeks. TCR sequencing covered 230 or so trial participants: 207 given two doses of AZD1222 and 26 given two doses of MenACWY control vaccine. Trial participants were enrolled into age subgroups of 18-55, 56-69 and 70-plus years, which contained around 150, 28 and 57 TCR-sequenced participants, respectively. Points the paper makes about the study in general: Only a handful of AZD1222 recipients were SARS-CoV-2 seropositive at baseline, limiting conclusions about previously exposed vaccinees. In the small 56-69-year group, the increase in depth fell short of significance, most likely because of low power. Most participants were white British and females outnumbered males, and the authors suggested that clonal diversity may have been underestimated. Because no day 14 peak-response samples were available, the repertoires could be characterized only after the peak T cell response. After two AZD1222 doses, both the breadth and the depth of spike-specific TCRs were significantly higher than at day 0 and than in MenACWY recipients. Vaccine-associated CD4 TCRs spanned the whole spike protein, with dominant responses in regions 160-218 and 743-854. Reportedly, almost half of the unique spike-specific TCRs recognized epitopes lying outside the regions that are mutated in the B.1.351 and B.1.1.7 variants.

The sample's time point label, in plain terms: baseline before first vaccination. The vaccinee samples were drawn from two UK trials, COV001 and COV002, one of which was a single-blind randomized controlled phase 2/3 trial testing AZD1222 (ChAdOx1 nCoV-19) in healthy adults. For TCRbeta chain sequencing, PBMC samples were collected from trial participants at day 0 and at day 28 after the second dose. V trim: 6 bases; J trim: 4 bases; unmatched bases: 0. The CDR3 covers 13 residues, taking in both the cysteine and the phenylalanine. CDR3 DNA is the only sequence kept; it has 39 bases, read in frame from the first base. From the germline V gene (reference sequence), CDR1 is SEHNR and CDR2 is FQNEAQ.

Recombination linked TRBV7-9 to TRBJ1-5; TRBD1 fits 10 bases in the junction. Source: peripheral blood, taken on day 0 of AZD1222 vaccination. This receptor was identified in an adult in good health. This receptor carries the CDR3 CASRGQGNQPQHF. The nucleotides read TGTGCCAGCAGGGGACAGGGGAATCAGCCCCAGCATTTT.